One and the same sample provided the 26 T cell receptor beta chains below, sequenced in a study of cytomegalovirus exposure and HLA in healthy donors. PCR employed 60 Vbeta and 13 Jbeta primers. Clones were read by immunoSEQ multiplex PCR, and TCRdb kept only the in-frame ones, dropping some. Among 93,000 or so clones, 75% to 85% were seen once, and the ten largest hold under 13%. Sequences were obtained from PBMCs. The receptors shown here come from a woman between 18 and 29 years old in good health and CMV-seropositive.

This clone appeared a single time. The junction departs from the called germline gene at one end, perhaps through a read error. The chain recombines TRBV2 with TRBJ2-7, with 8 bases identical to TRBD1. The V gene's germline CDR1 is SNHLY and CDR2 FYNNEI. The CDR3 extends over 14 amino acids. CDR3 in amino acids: CASSDLISGQGLLF. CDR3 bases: TGTGCCAGCAGTGATCTGATATCAGGACAGGGTTTACTATTC.

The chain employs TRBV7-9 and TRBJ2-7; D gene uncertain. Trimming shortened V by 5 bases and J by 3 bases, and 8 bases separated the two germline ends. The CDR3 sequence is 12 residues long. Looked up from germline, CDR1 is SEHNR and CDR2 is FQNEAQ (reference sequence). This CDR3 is CASSIYFYEQYF. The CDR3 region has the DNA TGTGCCAGCAGCATCTACTTCTACGAGCAGTACTTC.

The DNA for the CDR3 is TGTGCCATCAGGGTCGGCCACGGAGACTCTGGGGCCAACGTCCTGACTTTC. This translates into CAIRVGHGDSGANVLTF. The genes are TRBV10-3 and TRBJ2-6; D not certain. CDR3 length equals 17 residues. Trimming stripped 6 bases from V and 0 bases from J, with 15 bases between. Germline loops: CDR1 ENHRY, CDR2 SYGVKD.

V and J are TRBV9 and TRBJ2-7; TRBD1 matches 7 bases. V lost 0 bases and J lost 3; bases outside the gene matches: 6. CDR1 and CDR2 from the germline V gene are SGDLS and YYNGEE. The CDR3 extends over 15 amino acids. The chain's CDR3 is CASSVGAGTVYEQYF. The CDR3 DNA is TGTGCCAGCAGCGTAGGGGCCGGGACAGTCTACGAGCAGTACTTC.

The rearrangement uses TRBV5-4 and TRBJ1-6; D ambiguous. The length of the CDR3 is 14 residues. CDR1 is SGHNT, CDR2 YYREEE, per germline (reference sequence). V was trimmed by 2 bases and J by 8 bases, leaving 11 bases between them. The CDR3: CASSFEFPYSPLHF. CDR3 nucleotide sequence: TGTGCCAGCAGCTTTGAGTTTCCCTATTCACCCCTCCACTTT.

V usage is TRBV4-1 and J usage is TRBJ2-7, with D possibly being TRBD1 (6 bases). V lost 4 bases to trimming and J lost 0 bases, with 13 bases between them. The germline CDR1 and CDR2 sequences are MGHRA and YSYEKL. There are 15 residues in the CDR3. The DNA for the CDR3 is TGCGCCAGCAGCCCCGACCCGGACAGCTCCTACGAGCAGTACTTC. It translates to CASSPDPDSSYEQYF.

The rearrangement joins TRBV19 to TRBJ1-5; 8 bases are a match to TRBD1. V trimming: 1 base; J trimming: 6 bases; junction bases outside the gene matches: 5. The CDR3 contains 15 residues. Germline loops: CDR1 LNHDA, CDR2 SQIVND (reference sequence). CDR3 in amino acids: CASSIVQGAIQPQHF. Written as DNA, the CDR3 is TGTGCCAGTAGTATAGTTCAGGGGGCGATTCAGCCCCAGCATTTT.

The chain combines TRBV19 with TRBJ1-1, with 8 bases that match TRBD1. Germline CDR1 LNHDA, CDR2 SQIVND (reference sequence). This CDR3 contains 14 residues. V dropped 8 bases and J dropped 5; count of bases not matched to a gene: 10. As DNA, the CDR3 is TGTGCCAGTTCACTTGACAGGGGCATGACTGAAGCTTTCTTT. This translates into CASSLDRGMTEAFF.

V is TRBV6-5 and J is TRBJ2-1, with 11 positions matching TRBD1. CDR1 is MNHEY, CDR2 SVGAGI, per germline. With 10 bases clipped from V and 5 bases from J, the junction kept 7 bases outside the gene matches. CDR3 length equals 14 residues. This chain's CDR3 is CATWDRGGHNEQFF. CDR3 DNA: TGTGCCACCTGGGACAGGGGGGGCCACAATGAGCAGTTCTTC.

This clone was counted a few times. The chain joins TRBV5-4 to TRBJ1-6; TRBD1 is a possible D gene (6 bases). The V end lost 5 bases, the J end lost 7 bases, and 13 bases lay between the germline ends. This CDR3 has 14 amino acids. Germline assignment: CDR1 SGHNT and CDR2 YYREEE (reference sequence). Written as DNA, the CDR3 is TGTGCCAGCAGTCGTGACAGGAGCAATTCACCCCTCCACTTT. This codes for CASSRDRSNSPLHF. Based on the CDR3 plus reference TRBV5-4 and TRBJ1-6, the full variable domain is ETGVTQSPTHLIKTRGQQVTLRCSSQSGHNTVSWYQQALGQGPQFIFQYYREEENGRGNFPPRFSGLQFPNYSSELNVNALELDDSALYLCASSRDRSNSPLHFGNGTRLTVT.

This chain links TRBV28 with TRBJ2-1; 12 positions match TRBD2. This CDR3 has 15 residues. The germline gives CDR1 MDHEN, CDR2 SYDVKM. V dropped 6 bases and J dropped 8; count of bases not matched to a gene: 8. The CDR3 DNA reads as TGTGCCAGCAGCTCTAGCGGGAGGGAGGGGGATGAGCAGTTCTTC. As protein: CASSSSGREGDEQFF. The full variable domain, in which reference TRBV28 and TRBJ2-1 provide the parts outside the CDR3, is DVKVTQSSRYLVKRTGEKVFLECVQDMDHENMFWYRQDPGLGLRLIYFSYDVKMKEKGDIPEGYSVSREKKERFSLILESASTNQTSMYLCASSSSGREGDEQFFGPGTRLTVL.

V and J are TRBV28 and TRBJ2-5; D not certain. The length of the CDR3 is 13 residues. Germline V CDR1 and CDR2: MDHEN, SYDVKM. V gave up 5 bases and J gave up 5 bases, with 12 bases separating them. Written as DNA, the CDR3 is TGTGCCAGCAGTGTCACATCGCCGGAGACCCAGTACTTC. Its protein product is CASSVTSPETQYF.

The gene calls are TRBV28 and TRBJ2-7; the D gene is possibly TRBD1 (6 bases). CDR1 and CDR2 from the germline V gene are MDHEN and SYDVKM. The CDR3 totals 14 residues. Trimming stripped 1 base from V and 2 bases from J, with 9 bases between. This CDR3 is CASSLYGTPYEQYF. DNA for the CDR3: TGTGCCAGCAGTTTATATGGGACACCCTACGAGCAGTACTTC.

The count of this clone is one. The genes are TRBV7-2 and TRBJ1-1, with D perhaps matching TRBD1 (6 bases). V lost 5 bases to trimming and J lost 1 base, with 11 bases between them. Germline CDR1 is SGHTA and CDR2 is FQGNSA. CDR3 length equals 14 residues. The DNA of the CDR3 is TGTGCCAGCAGCCGCCCGGGACAGAACACTGAAGCTTTCTTT. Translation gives CASSRPGQNTEAFF.

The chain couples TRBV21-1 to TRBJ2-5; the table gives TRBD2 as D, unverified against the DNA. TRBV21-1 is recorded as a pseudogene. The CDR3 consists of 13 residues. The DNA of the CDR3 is TGTGCCAGCAGCGATCCGATACTAGAGACCCAGTACTTC. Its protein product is CASSDPILETQYF.

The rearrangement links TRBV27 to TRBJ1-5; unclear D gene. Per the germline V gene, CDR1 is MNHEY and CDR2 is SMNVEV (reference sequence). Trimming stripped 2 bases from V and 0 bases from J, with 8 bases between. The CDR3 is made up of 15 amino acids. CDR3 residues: CASSLRGNSNQPQHF. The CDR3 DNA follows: TGTGCCAGCAGTTTACGGGGTAATAGCAATCAGCCCCAGCATTTT.

The CDR3 nucleotides are TGTGCCAGCAGTTACTCCAGGGCCTCTCGCGAGCAGTACTTC. This gives the protein CASSYSRASREQYF. The V and J genes are TRBV6-5 and TRBJ2-7, with a tentative D call TRBD1 (5 bases). Germline V gene data show CDR1 as MNHEY and CDR2 as SVGAGI. CDR3 length: 14 amino acids. Trimming left V 0 bases short and J 6 bases short, with 12 bases between.

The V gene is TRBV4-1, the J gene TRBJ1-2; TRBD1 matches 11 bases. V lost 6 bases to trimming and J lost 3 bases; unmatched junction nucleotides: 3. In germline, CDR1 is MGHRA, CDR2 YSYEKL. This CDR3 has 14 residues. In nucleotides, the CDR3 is TGCGCCAGCAGTCCGGGACAGGGGGACTATGGCTACACCTTC. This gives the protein CASSPGQGDYGYTF.

In DNA form, the CDR3 reads TGTGCCAGCAGTCGTAGCGGGGCTCCCCTCGCCTACAATGAGCAGTTCTTC. Protein sequence: CASSRSGAPLAYNEQFF. The chain joins TRBV2 to TRBJ2-1; 8 bases map to TRBD2. V trimming: 5 bases; J trimming: 2 bases; junction bases outside the gene matches: 11. Germline CDR1 SNHLY, CDR2 FYNNEI. This CDR3 is 17 amino acids long.

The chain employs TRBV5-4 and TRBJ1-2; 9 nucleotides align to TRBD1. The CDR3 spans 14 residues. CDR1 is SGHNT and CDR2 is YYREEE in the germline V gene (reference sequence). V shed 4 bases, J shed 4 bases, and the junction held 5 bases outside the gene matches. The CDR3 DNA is TGTGCCAGCAGCCCGGGACAGGGAGTCTATGGCTACACCTTC. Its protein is CASSPGQGVYGYTF.

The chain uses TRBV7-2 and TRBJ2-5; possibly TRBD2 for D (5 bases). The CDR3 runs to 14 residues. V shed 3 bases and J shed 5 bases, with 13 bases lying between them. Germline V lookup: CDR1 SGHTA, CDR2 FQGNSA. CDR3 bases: TGTGCCAGCAGCTTTTCTTGGGCGGGTGAGACCCAGTACTTC. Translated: CASSFSWAGETQYF.

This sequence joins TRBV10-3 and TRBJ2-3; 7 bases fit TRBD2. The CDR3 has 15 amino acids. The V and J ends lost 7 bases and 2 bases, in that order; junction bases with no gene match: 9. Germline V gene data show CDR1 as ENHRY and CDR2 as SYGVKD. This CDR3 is CAINSFAGVTDTQYF. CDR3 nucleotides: TGTGCCATCAACTCATTTGCGGGGGTCACAGATACGCAGTATTTT.

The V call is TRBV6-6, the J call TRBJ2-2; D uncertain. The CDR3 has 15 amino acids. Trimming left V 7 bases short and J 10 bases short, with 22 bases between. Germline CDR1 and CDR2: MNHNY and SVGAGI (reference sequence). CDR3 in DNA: TGTGCCAGCAAACCCCCGGGTCAGATGAGTGTGGAGCTGTTTTTT. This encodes CASKPPGQMSVELFF.

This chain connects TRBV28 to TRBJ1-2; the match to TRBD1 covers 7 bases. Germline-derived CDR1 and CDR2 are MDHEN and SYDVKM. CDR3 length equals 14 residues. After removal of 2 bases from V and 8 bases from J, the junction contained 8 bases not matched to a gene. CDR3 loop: CASSLLDRVQGYTF. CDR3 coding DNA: TGTGCCAGCAGTTTACTTGACAGGGTACAGGGCTACACCTTC.

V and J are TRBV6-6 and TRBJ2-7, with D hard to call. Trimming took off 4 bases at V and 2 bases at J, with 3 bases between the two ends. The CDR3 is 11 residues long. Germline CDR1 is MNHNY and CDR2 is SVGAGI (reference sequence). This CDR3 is CASSSTYEQYF. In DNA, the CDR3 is TGTGCCAGCAGTTCAACCTACGAGCAGTACTTC.

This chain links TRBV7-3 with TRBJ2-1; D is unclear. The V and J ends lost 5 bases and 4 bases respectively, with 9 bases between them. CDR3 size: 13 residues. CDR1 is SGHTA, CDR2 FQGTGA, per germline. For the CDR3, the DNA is TGTGCCAGCAGCCGTGGGCCTTACAATGAGCAGTTCTTC. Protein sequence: CASSRGPYNEQFF.